Listed below are T cell receptor beta chains from one sample, sequenced in a study of shared clonotypes between healthy human individuals. Assay: immunoSEQ multiplex PCR; the TCRdb copy retains only in-frame clones and omits some. The sample includes some 1,400,000 clones, roughly 95% of them seen just once. What was sequenced was naive CD4+ T cells sorted from blood. All receptors come from a man aged 25 to 45 in good health. CDR3s include the opening cysteine and the closing phenylalanine or tryptophan. D genes are given only for firm matches. Only part of the rows carry a size: once, few, many, or a class if the clone is expanded.

J: TRBJ2-2; D: TRBD1; size: once; V: TRBV28; CDR3: CASSKGQAANTGELFF; DNA: TGTGCCAGCAGCAAGGGACAGGCGGCGAACACCGGGGAGCTGTTTTTT
J: TRBJ2-4; D: TRBD2; size: .; V: TRBV7-2; CDR3: CASSLSSGSGAKNIQYF; DNA: TGTGCCAGCAGCTTAAGTAGCGGGAGTGGGGCCAAAAACATTCAGTACTTC
J: TRBJ2-1; D: .; size: .; V: TRBV30; CDR3: CAWSEQWSQSIF; DNA: TGTGCCTGGAGTGAGCAGTGGAGCCAGAGCATCTTC
J: TRBJ2-3; D: .; size: once; V: TRBV19; CDR3: CASSKDPSTDTQYF; DNA: TGTGCCAGTAGTAAAGATCCAAGCACAGATACGCAGTATTTT
J: TRBJ1-4; D: TRBD1; size: .; V: TRBV5-5; CDR3: CASSPDRGAGKLFF; DNA: TGTGCCAGCAGCCCCGACAGGGGTGCCGGAAAACTGTTTTTT
J: TRBJ2-2; D: TRBD1; size: .; V: TRBV27; CDR3: CASSLRQGDTGELFF; DNA: TGTGCCAGCAGTTTAAGACAGGGCGACACCGGGGAGCTGTTTTTT
J: TRBJ2-5; D: .; size: .; V: TRBV7-9; CDR3: CASSLEGGPQETQYF; DNA: TGTGCCAGCAGCTTAGAGGGGGGCCCCCAAGAGACCCAGTACTTC
J: TRBJ1-2; D: .; size: .; V: TRBV11-2; CDR3: CASSLGINYGYTF; DNA: TGTGCCAGCAGCTTAGGGATAAACTATGGCTACACCTTC
J: TRBJ2-7; D: .; size: few; V: TRBV4-3; CDR3: CASSQDLVDSREYF; DNA: TGCGCCAGCAGCCAAGATCTCGTCGACTCTAGGGAGTACTTC
J: TRBJ2-3; D: TRBD2; size: .; V: TRBV7-9; CDR3: CASSLTSGITDTQYF; DNA: TGTGCCAGCAGCCTTACTAGCGGGATTACAGATACGCAGTATTTT
J: TRBJ1-5; D: .; size: .; V: TRBV7-2; CDR3: CASSLAWGGDQPQHF; DNA: TGTGCCAGCAGCTTAGCTTGGGGAGGAGATCAGCCCCAGCATTTT
J: TRBJ1-5; D: TRBD1; size: .; V: TRBV6-5; CDR3: CASSYTGDRSFPQHF; DNA: TGTGCCAGCAGTTACACCGGGGACAGGTCCTTTCCCCAGCATTTT
J: TRBJ1-2; D: TRBD1; size: .; V: TRBV7-9; CDR3: CASSIGQGGYGYTF; DNA: TGTGCCAGCAGCATAGGACAGGGTGGCTATGGCTACACCTTC
J: TRBJ2-7; D: .; size: .; V: TRBV10-1; CDR3: CASSQILGEQYF; DNA: TGCGCCAGCAGTCAGATTTTAGGAGAGCAGTACTTC
J: TRBJ2-1; D: TRBD2; size: .; V: TRBV7-9; CDR3: CASSHGTSHYNEQFF; DNA: TGTGCCAGCAGCCACGGGACTAGTCATTACAATGAGCAGTTCTTC
J: TRBJ2-7; D: TRBD1; size: .; V: TRBV10-3; CDR3: CATIGPGQNTYEQYF; DNA: TGTGCCACCATCGGCCCGGGACAGAATACCTACGAGCAGTACTTC
J: TRBJ2-1; D: .; size: .; V: TRBV27; CDR3: CASSLYAPGEQFF; DNA: TGTGCCAGCAGTTTATATGCCCCAGGGGAGCAGTTCTTC
J: TRBJ1-6; D: TRBD1; size: .; V: TRBV11-2; CDR3: CASSNKPLTGPLHF; DNA: TGTGCCAGCAGCAACAAGCCCCTGACAGGGCCCCTCCACTTT
J: TRBJ2-1; D: TRBD2; size: .; V: TRBV10-1; CDR3: CASSETVAGVGEQFF; DNA: TGCGCCAGCAGTGAGACGGTAGCGGGCGTGGGTGAGCAGTTCTTC
J: TRBJ2-3; D: TRBD1; size: .; V: TRBV5-6; CDR3: CASSLGGTGFADTQYF; DNA: TGTGCCAGCAGCTTAGGGGGGACAGGGTTCGCAGATACGCAGTATTTT
J: TRBJ2-3; D: .; size: once; V: TRBV15; CDR3: CATSRDLPSLSTDTQYF; DNA: TGTGCCACCAGCAGAGATCTACCCAGTCTGAGTACAGATACGCAGTATTTT
J: TRBJ2-3; D: TRBD2; size: .; V: TRBV4-3; CDR3: CASSQGPRARLAGSSTDTQYF; DNA: TGCGCCAGCAGCCAAGGTCCCCGGGCCAGACTAGCGGGGTCTAGCACAGATACGCAGTATTTT
J: TRBJ1-3; D: .; size: .; V: TRBV7-8; CDR3: CASSPMAGNTIYF; DNA: TGTGCCAGCAGCCCAATGGCTGGAAACACCATATATTTT
J: TRBJ2-5; D: .; size: .; V: TRBV7-8; CDR3: CASSLDGRGGETQYF; DNA: TGTGCCAGCAGCTTAGACGGTAGGGGAGGAGAGACCCAGTACTTC
J: TRBJ2-3; D: .; size: .; V: TRBV5-1; CDR3: CASSSKARVARSTDTQYF; DNA: TGCGCCAGCAGCTCAAAAGCGCGGGTAGCTAGGTCCACAGATACGCAGTATTTT
J: TRBJ2-1; D: .; size: .; V: TRBV5-5; CDR3: CASSLQVRGKDEQFF; DNA: TGTGCCAGCAGCTTACAGGTACGGGGGAAAGATGAGCAGTTCTTC
J: TRBJ2-3; D: TRBD1; size: .; V: TRBV4-3; CDR3: CASSQDKGQGQYF; DNA: TGCGCCAGCAGCCAAGATAAAGGACAGGGGCAGTATTTT
J: TRBJ2-1; D: TRBD2; size: once; V: TRBV6-5; CDR3: CASRREGLTGNEQFF; DNA: TGTGCCAGCAGGAGGGAGGGCCTGACGGGCAATGAGCAGTTCTTC
J: TRBJ2-5; D: TRBD1; size: .; V: TRBV5-4; CDR3: CASSLAGAGGLETQYF; DNA: TGTGCCAGCAGCTTGGCCGGGGCAGGGGGCTTGGAGACCCAGTACTTC
J: TRBJ2-7; D: TRBD2; size: .; V: TRBV5-1; CDR3: CASSRTSGKHYEQYF; DNA: TGCGCCAGCAGCAGGACTAGCGGGAAACACTACGAGCAGTACTTC
J: TRBJ2-7; D: .; size: .; V: TRBV10-1; CDR3: CASSDRGSYEQYF; DNA: TGCGCCAGCAGTGATAGGGGATCCTACGAGCAGTACTTC
J: TRBJ2-1; D: .; size: .; V: TRBV2; CDR3: CASSVPSDNEQFF; DNA: TGTGCCAGCAGTGTCCCCTCTGACAATGAGCAGTTCTTC
J: TRBJ2-3; D: .; size: .; V: TRBV5-1; CDR3: CASSLGGGETDTQYF; DNA: TGCGCCAGCAGCTTAGGCGGCGGTGAAACAGATACGCAGTATTTT
J: TRBJ2-2; D: TRBD2; size: once; V: TRBV15; CDR3: CATSRLAGGPELFF; DNA: TGTGCCACCAGCAGGTTAGCGGGAGGGCCCGAGCTGTTTTTT
J: TRBJ2-3; D: .; size: .; V: TRBV7-8; CDR3: CASSFGGPADTQYF; DNA: TGTGCCAGCAGCTTCGGAGGCCCGGCAGATACGCAGTATTTT
J: TRBJ2-7; D: TRBD2; size: .; V: TRBV6-5; CDR3: CASSYLAGGYEQYF; DNA: TGTGCCAGCAGTTACTTAGCGGGAGGGTACGAGCAGTACTTC
J: TRBJ2-7; D: .; size: .; V: TRBV19; CDR3: CASSIDPGAAREQYF; DNA: TGTGCCAGTAGTATAGACCCGGGAGCGGCGCGGGAGCAGTACTTC
J: TRBJ2-2; D: .; size: .; V: TRBV7-2; CDR3: CASSLDSSPGELFF; DNA: TGTGCCAGCAGCTTAGACTCTTCACCCGGGGAGCTGTTTTTT
J: TRBJ1-5; D: TRBD1; size: .; V: TRBV19; CDR3: CASSPITGGLGQPQHF; DNA: TGTGCCAGTAGTCCTATCACAGGGGGCCTGGGACAGCCCCAGCATTTT
J: TRBJ2-3; D: TRBD2; size: .; V: TRBV2; CDR3: CASSVIAGDTDTQYF; DNA: TGTGCCAGCAGCGTAATAGCGGGAGACACAGATACGCAGTATTTT
J: TRBJ1-1; D: .; size: .; V: TRBV5-4; CDR3: CASSFGQNTEAFF; DNA: TGTGCCAGCAGCTTCGGACAAAACACTGAAGCTTTCTTT
J: TRBJ1-2; D: .; size: .; V: TRBV2; CDR3: CASREVNYGYTF; DNA: TGTGCCAGCAGAGAAGTTAACTATGGCTACACCTTC
J: TRBJ1-2; D: .; size: .; V: TRBV2; CDR3: CASSEEGPAYGYTF; DNA: TGTGCCAGCAGTGAAGAGGGACCAGCCTATGGCTACACCTTC
J: TRBJ1-5; D: .; size: .; V: TRBV6-1; CDR3: CASRGVGSNQPQHF; DNA: TGTGCCAGCAGGGGGGTGGGGAGCAATCAGCCCCAGCATTTT
J: TRBJ1-1; D: TRBD1; size: .; V: TRBV5-1; CDR3: CASSPTTGGDTEAFF; DNA: TGCGCCAGCAGCCCCACGACAGGGGGGGACACTGAAGCTTTCTTT
J: TRBJ2-7; D: .; size: .; V: TRBV4-3; CDR3: CASSQALGAYEQYF; DNA: TGCGCCAGCAGCCAAGCGCTGGGGGCCTACGAGCAGTACTTC
J: TRBJ1-1; D: .; size: .; V: TRBV28; CDR3: CASDPAGYDSTEAFF; DNA: TGTGCCAGCGATCCTGCAGGGTACGATAGCACTGAAGCTTTCTTT
J: TRBJ2-1; D: .; size: once; V: TRBV28; CDR3: CASELLGSIPNEQFF; DNA: TGTGCCAGCGAGCTGTTAGGGTCCATCCCCAATGAGCAGTTCTTC
J: TRBJ2-3; D: .; size: once; V: TRBV6-1; CDR3: CASSPAHGDTQYF; DNA: TGTGCCAGCAGTCCCGCACATGGGGATACGCAGTATTTT
J: TRBJ1-1; D: .; size: .; V: TRBV18; CDR3: CASSPTGMNTEAFF; DNA: TGTGCCAGCTCACCAACAGGGATGAACACTGAAGCTTTCTTT
J: TRBJ2-2; D: TRBD2; size: .; V: TRBV29-1; CDR3: CSVTIAGVNTGELFF; DNA: TGCAGCGTTACCATAGCGGGAGTGAACACCGGGGAGCTGTTTTTT
J: TRBJ1-4; D: .; size: .; V: TRBV21-1; CDR3: CASSKGEGGEKLFF; DNA: TGTGCCAGCAGTAAGGGTGAAGGGGGTGAAAAACTGTTTTTT
J: TRBJ2-2; D: .; size: once; V: TRBV2; CDR3: CASRGQGIAGARAGELFF; DNA: TGTGCCAGCAGGGGACAGGGGATAGCGGGAGCGAGGGCCGGGGAGCTGTTTTTT
J: TRBJ2-1; D: .; size: .; V: TRBV7-2; CDR3: CASSLETRVVYEQFF; DNA: TGTGCCAGCAGCTTGGAGACTAGGGTAGTCTATGAGCAGTTCTTC